This T cell receptor (beta chain) was identified in a study of chemoradiotherapy in HPV16-positive cancers. The CDR3 runs 13 residues. In germline, CDR1 is LNHDA, CDR2 SQIVND (reference sequence). The V segment lost 10 bases and the J segment 4 bases; nucleotides outside the gene matches: 6. TCRdb keeps only in-frame clones here, not all; method: immunoSEQ multiplex PCR. The table lists several thousand clones, roughly two thirds of them singletons. This receptor was taken from a human donor with HPV-associated anogenital cancer. The V call is TRBV19, the J call TRBJ2-3; TRBD1 matches 9 bases. Sequenced here: tumor tissue, sampled from a patient who underwent chemoradiotherapy. The CDR3 protein is CAIGDRAADTQYF. In nucleotides, the CDR3 is TGTGCCATTGGGGACAGGGCGGCAGATACGCAGTATTTT.